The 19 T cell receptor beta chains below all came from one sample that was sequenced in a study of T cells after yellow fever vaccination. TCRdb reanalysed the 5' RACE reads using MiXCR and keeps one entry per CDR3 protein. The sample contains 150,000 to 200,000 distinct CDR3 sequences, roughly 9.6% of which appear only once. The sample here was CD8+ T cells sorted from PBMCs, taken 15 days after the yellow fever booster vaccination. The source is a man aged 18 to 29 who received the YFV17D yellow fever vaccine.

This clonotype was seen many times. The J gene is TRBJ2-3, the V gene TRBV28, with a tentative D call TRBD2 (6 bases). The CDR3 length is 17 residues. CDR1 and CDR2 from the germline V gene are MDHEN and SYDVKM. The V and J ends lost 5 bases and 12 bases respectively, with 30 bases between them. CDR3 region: CASSPPAVLLGRRPQYF. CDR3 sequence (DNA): TGTGCCAGCAGTCCTCCGGCCGTGCTCTTAGGGAGGAGACCCCAGTATTTT.

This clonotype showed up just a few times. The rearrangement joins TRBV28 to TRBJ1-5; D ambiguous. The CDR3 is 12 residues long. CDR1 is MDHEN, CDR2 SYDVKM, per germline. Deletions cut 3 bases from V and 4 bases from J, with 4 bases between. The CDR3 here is CASSFPNQPQHF. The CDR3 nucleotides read TGTGCCAGCAGTTTCCCGAATCAGCCCCAGCATTTT.

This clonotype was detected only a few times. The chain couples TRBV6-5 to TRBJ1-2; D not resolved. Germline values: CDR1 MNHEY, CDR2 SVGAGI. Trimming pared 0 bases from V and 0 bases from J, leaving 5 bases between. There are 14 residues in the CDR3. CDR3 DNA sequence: TGTGCCAGCAGTTACTCTGCCCCTAACTATGGCTACACCTTC. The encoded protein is CASSYSAPNYGYTF.

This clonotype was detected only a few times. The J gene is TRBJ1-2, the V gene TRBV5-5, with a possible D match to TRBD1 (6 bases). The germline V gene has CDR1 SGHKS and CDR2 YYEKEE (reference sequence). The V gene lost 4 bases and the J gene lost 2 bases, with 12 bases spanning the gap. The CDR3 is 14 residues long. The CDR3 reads CASSQGHTNYGYTF. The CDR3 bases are TGTGCCAGCAGCCAGGGACACACCAACTATGGCTACACCTTC.

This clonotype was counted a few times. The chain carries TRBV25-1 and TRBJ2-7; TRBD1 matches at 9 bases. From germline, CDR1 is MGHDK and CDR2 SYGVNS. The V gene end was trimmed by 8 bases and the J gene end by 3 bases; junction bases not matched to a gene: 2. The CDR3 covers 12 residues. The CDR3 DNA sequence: TGTGCCAGCGACAGGGGGGACTACGAGCAGTACTTC. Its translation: CASDRGDYEQYF.

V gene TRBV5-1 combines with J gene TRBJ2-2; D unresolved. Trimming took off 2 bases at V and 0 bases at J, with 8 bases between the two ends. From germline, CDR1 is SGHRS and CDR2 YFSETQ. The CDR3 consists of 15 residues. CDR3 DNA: TGCGCCAGCAGCTTCTTTTCACCGAACACCGGGGAGCTGTTTTTT. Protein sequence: CASSFFSPNTGELFF.

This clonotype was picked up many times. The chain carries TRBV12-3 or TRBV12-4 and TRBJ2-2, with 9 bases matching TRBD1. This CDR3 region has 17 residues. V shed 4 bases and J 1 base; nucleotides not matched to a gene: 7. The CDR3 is CASSSTTGGKNTGELFF. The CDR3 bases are TGTGCCAGCAGTTCCACTACAGGGGGCAAGAACACCGGGGAGCTGTTTTTT.

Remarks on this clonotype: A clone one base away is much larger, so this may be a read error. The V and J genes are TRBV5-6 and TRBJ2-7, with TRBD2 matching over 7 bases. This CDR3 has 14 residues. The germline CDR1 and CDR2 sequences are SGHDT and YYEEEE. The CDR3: CSSSVLGGEYEQYF. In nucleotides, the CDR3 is TGTTCCAGCAGCGTCCTTGGGGGGGAGTACGAGCAGTACTTC.

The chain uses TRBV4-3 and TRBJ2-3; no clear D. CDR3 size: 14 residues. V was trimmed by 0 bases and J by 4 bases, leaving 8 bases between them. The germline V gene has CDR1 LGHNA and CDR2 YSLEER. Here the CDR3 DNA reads TGCGCCAGCAGCCAAGATATCGCCGCAGATACGCAGTATTTT. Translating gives CASSQDIAADTQYF.

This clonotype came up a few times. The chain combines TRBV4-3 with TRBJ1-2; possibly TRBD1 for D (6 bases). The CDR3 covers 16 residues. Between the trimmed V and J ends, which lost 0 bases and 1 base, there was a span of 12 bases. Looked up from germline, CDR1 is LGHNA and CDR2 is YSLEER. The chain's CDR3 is CASSQEGRGYNYGYTF. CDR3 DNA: TGCGCCAGCAGCCAAGAAGGCAGGGGTTATAACTATGGCTACACCTTC.

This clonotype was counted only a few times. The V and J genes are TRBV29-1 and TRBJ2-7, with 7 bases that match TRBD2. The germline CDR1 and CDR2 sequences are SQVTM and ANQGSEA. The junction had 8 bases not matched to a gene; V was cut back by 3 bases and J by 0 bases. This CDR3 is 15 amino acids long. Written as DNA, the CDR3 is TGCAGCGTTGAGACAAGCGGGGAACTCTCCTACGAGCAGTACTTC. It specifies CSVETSGELSYEQYF.

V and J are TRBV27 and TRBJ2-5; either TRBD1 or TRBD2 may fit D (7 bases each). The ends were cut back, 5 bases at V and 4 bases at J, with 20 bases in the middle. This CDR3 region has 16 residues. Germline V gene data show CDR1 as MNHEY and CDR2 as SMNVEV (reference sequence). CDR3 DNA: TGTGCCAGCAGTCCCTTGACTAGCCAGGGGGGAGAGACCCAGTACTTC. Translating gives CASSPLTSQGGETQYF.

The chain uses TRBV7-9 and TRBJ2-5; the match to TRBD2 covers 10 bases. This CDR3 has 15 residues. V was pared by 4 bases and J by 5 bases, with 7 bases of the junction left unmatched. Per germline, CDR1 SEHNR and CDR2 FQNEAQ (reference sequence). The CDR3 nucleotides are TGTGCCAGCAGCTCCGTAGCGGGGGGTATGGAGACCCAGTACTTC. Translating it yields CASSSVAGGMETQYF.

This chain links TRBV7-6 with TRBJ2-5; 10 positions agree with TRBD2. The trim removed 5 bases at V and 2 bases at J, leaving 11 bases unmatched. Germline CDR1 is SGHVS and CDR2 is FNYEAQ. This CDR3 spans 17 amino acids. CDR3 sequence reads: CASSPRLAGVPQETQYF. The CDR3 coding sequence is TGTGCCAGCAGCCCTAGGCTAGCGGGGGTACCACAAGAGACCCAGTACTTC.

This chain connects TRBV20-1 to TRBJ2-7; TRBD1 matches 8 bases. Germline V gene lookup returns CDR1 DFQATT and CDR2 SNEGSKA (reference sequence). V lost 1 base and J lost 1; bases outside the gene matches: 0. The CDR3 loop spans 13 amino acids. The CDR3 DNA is TGCAGTGCTAGAGGGACAGGGTCCTACGAGCAGTACGTC. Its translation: CSARGTGSYEQYV.

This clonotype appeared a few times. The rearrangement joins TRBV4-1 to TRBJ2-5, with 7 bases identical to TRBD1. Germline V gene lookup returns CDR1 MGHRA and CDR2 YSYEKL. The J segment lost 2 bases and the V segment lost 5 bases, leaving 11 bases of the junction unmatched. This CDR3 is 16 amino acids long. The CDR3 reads CASSSLGQPLQETQYF. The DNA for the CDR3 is TGCGCCAGCAGCTCTCTGGGACAGCCCTTACAAGAGACCCAGTACTTC.

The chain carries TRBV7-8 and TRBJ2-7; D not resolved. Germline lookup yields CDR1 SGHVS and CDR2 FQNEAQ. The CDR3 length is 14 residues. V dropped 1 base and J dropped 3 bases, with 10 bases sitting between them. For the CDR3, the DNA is TGTGCCAGCAGCTTAGGTGCTCAGAGCTACGAGCAGTACTTC. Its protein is CASSLGAQSYEQYF.

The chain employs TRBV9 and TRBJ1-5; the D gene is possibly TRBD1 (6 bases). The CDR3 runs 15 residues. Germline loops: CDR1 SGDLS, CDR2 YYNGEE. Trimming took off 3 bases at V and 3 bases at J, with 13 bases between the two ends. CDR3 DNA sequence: TGTGCCAGCAGCGCCGATGGGGGGCTCAATCAGCCCCAGCATTTT. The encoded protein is CASSADGGLNQPQHF.

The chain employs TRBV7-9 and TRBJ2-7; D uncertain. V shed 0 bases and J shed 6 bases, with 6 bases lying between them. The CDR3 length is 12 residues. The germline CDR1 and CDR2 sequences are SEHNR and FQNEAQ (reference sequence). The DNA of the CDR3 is TGTGCCAGCAGCTTAGCCTCAAGCGAGCAGTACTTC. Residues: CASSLASSEQYF.